The present TCR beta chain was sequenced within a study of response to subunit inactivated influenza vaccine. Points on this clonotype: Sequence at one end of the junction differs from germline and may be a read error.

Germline CDR1 is SGHRS and CDR2 is YFSETQ. The CDR3 contains 15 residues. TCRdb analysed the RT-PCR reads with MiXCR anew, one entry per CDR3 protein. The sample yields over 750,000 distinct CDR3 sequences, 21% seen once. The chain recombines TRBV5-1 with TRBJ1-6, with 8 bases aligning to TRBD1. The TCR comes from a man aged 45-65 years who received an inactivated influenza vaccine. The sequences come from PBMCs from blood, collected around 5 days after vaccination. The CDR3 nucleotides are TGCGCCAGCAGCACGGGACAGGCGGGAAATTCACCCCTACACTTT. Its protein product is CASSTGQAGNSPLHF.